The clone carrying this T cell receptor beta chain was observed once. V dropped 5 bases and J dropped 2 bases, with 7 bases sitting between them. CDR3 length equals 13 residues. Germline V gene data show CDR1 as SNHLY and CDR2 as FYNNEI. The data originate from a study of siplizumab effects on memory and regulatory T cells. Profiling relied on immunoSEQ multiplex PCR, and the TCRdb table lists in-frame clones only, not all of them. The table includes 100,000 to 120,000 clones, 80% to 95% detected once. The TCR comes from a human donor in good health. The sequencing input was CD4+ T cells sorted from blood. This chain connects TRBV2 to TRBJ1-3; no firm D call. The CDR3 loop reads CASSRGAGNTIYF. The CDR3 nucleotides read TGTGCCAGCAGTCGTGGGGCTGGAAACACCATATATTTT.